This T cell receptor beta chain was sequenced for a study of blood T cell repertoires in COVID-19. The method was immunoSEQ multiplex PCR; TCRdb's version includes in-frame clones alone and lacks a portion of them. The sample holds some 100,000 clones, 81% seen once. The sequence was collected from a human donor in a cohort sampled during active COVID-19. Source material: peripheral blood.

The CDR3 is CASSIRRGQGEPQHF. For the CDR3, the DNA is TGTGCCAGCAGCATCAGACGCGGACAGGGCGAGCCCCAGCATTTT. The chain couples TRBV6-2 or TRBV6-3 to TRBJ1-5; 8 positions match TRBD1. This CDR3 region has 15 residues. V lost 6 bases and J lost 8; bases outside the gene matches: 12. Germline values: CDR1 MNHEY, CDR2 SVGEGT.